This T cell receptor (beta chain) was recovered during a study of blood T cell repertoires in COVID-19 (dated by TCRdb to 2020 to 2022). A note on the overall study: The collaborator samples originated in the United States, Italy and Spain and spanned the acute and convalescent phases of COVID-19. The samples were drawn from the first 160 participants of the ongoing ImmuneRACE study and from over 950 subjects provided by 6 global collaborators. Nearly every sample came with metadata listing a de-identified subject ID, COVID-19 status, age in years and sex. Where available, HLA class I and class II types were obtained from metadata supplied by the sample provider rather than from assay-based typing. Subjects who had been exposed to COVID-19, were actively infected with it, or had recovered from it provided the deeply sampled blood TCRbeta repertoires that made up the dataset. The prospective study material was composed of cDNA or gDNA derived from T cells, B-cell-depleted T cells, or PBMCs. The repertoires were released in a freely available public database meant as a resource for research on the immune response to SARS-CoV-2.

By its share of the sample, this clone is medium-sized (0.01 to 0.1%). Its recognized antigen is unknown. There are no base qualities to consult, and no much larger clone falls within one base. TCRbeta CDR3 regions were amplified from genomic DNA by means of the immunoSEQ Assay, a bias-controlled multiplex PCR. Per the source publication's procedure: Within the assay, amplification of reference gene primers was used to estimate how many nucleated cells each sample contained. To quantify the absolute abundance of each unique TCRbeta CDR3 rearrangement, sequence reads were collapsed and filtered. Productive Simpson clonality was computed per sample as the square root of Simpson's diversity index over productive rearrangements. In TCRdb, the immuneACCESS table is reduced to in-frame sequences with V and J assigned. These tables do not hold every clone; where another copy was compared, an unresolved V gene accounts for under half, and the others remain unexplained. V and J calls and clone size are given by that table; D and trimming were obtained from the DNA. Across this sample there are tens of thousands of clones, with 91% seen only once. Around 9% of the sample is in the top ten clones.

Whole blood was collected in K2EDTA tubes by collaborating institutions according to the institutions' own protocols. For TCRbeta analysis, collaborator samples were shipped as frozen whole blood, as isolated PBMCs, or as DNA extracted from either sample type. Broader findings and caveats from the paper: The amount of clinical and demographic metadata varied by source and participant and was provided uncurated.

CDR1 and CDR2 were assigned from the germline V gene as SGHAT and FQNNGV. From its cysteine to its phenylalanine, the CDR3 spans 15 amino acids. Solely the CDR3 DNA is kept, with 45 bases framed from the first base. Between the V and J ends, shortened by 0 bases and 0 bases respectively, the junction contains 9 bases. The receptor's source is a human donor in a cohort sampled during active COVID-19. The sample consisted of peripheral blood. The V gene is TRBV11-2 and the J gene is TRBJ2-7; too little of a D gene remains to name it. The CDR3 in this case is CASSLDFAGSYEQYF. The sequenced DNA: TGTGCCAGCAGCTTAGATTTCGCAGGCTCCTACGAGCAGTACTTC.